The sequence of this T cell receptor beta chain was determined in a study of CD8+ T cells in alopecia areata. Whole-study findings and limits: Patients showed less clear TCR sequence sharing than mice, possibly partly because of HLA diversity.

In the case of this clone: Its antigen is as yet unknown.

cDNA serving as the sequencing template came from extracted, reverse transcribed RNA. Measured with immunoSEQ multiplex PCR; TCRdb has only the in-frame clones, and not every one. Among 110,000 or so clones, about 60% were seen once, and the ten largest hold about 3%. This CDR3 comprises 13 residues. Trimming shortened V by 4 bases and J by 5 bases, and 14 bases separated the two germline ends. Germline V gene sequence: CDR1 SQVTM, CDR2 ANQGSEA. V usage is TRBV29-1 and J usage is TRBJ2-5; D is perhaps TRBD1 (6 bases). This TCR was recovered from a human donor in good health. The material sequenced was CD4+ T cells sorted from blood. DNA for the CDR3: TGCAGCGTTGTTACAGGGCTGGGGGAGACCCAGTACTTC. Protein product: CSVVTGLGETQYF.